A selection of T cell receptor beta chains follows, all from one sample in a study of blood T cell repertoires in COVID-19. Data came from immunoSEQ multiplex PCR; TCRdb stores just in-frame clones and leaves some out. The top ten clones hold around 4.2% of a sample with some 290,000 clones, roughly nine tenths of them seen once. The sample consisted of PBMCs or T cells enriched from blood (not recorded which). The origin of the receptors is a woman aged 25 to 45 who had been exposed to COVID-19. The CDR3 runs from the conserved cysteine through the conserved F or W. The order of the fields is clone size, D gene, V gene, J gene, CDR3 DNA, CDR3 protein. D genes are given only for firm matches. Not every row has a clone size; where given, it reads once, few, many or a size class.

>NA|TRBD2|TRBV19|TRBJ2-1
TGTGCCAGTAGCACCTCGAGACTAGCGGGGGCCGGTGAGCAGTTCTTC
CASSTSRLAGAGEQFF
>NA|TRBD2|TRBV7-3|TRBJ2-1
TGTGCCAGCAGCCCTAGCGGGGGAACCTACAATGAGCAGTTCTTC
CASSPSGGTYNEQFF
>NA|NA|TRBV6-6|TRBJ1-2
TGTGCCAGCAGTCCCCATTTTGGGGGCGAGGTTAACTATGGCTACACCTTC
CASSPHFGGEVNYGYTF
>NA|NA|TRBV20-1|TRBJ2-1
TGCAGTGCTAGTTCGGGACACCAAAGGAATGAGCAGTTCTTC
CSASSGHQRNEQFF
>NA|NA|TRBV4-3|TRBJ2-3
TGCGCCAGCAGCCAAGCCGGGGGGCCTCAAGATACGCAGTATTTT
CASSQAGGPQDTQYF
>NA|TRBD1|TRBV5-1|TRBJ1-4
TGCGCCAGCAGCACCGGACAGGGCCTTAATGAAAAACTGTTTTTT
CASSTGQGLNEKLFF
>NA|TRBD1|TRBV11-2|TRBJ1-1
TGTGCCAGCAGCACCCGGACAGGACCTGAAGCTTTCTTT
CASSTRTGPEAFF
>NA|TRBD1|TRBV7-9|TRBJ1-4
TGTGCCAGCAGCTTAGGGACAGGGGGGGAAAAACTGTTTTTT
CASSLGTGGEKLFF
>NA|NA|TRBV13|TRBJ2-7
TGTGCCAGCAGCTTAGGTCGTTCCTACGAGCAGTACTTC
CASSLGRSYEQYF
>NA|TRBD1|TRBV30|TRBJ1-6
TGTGCCTGGAGTCCCGGGACAGGGAATTCACCTCTCCACTTT
CAWSPGTGNSPLHF
>NA|NA|TRBV10-3|TRBJ2-1
TGTGCCATCTGGGACCCCGGGGGTGAGCAGTTCTTC
CAIWDPGGEQFF
>few|TRBD2|TRBV5-4|TRBJ2-1
TGTGCCAGCAGCTTTAGGCGGGGGGGCCTTGATGAGCAGTTCTTC
CASSFRRGGLDEQFF
>NA|NA|TRBV7-2|TRBJ1-5
TGTGCCAGCAGCTTAGGGCCGAATCAGCCCCAGCATTTT
CASSLGPNQPQHF
>NA|NA|TRBV30|TRBJ1-1
TGTGCCTGGAGTGTGTTTTACCCGCGGGGTGAAGCTTTCTTT
CAWSVFYPRGEAFF
>NA|NA|TRBV19|TRBJ1-1
TGTGCCAGTAGTATGATCAGGTCGAACACTGAAGCTTTCTTT
CASSMIRSNTEAFF
>NA|TRBD1|TRBV10-3|TRBJ1-3
TGTGCCATCACAGGGGGTACGGGAAACACCATATATTTT
CAITGGTGNTIYF
>NA|NA|TRBV30|TRBJ1-4
TGTGCCTGGAGTGTACCCCAGGGTTTCCCATGGGGTGAAAAACTGTTTTTT
CAWSVPQGFPWGEKLFF
>NA|TRBD1|TRBV12-5|TRBJ1-1
TGTGCTAGTGGTTTCCCCGGGACAGTCAACACTGAAGCTTTCTTT
CASGFPGTVNTEAFF
>NA|TRBD1|TRBV18|TRBJ1-2
TGTGCCAGCTCACCCTCCGGGACAGTGACTAACTATGGCTACACCTTC
CASSPSGTVTNYGYTF
>NA|NA|TRBV3-1/TRBV3-2|TRBJ1-1
TGTGCCAGCACAGAGGGAGGTATGAACACTGAAGCTTTCTTT
CASTEGGMNTEAFF
>NA|TRBD2|TRBV9|TRBJ2-3
TGTGCCAGCAGCCCTCGGGTAGCGGGGTTCCGCACAGATACGCAGTATTTT
CASSPRVAGFRTDTQYF
>NA|TRBD2|TRBV9|TRBJ2-3
TGTGCCAGCAGCAAGACTAGCGGGGGGGAATTACAAACAGATACGCAGTATTTT
CASSKTSGGELQTDTQYF
>NA|TRBD2|TRBV4-3|TRBJ2-7
TGCGCCAGCAGCCAAGTAAGCGGGGGACGCTACGAGCAGTACTTC
CASSQVSGGRYEQYF
>NA|TRBD2|TRBV6-4|TRBJ2-1
TGTGCCAGCAGACCCGTAGCGGGGGGGTACAATGAGCAGTTCTTC
CASRPVAGGYNEQFF
>NA|NA|TRBV19|TRBJ1-1
TGTGCCAGTAGTCCTGGATACGGGGACACTGAAGCTTTCTTT
CASSPGYGDTEAFF
>once|NA|TRBV7-9|TRBJ2-1
TGTGCCAGCAGCTTTTGGGAGGACTCCTACAATGAGCAGTTCTTC
CASSFWEDSYNEQFF
>few|NA|TRBV2|TRBJ1-2
TGTGCCAGCAGCCCTCTAGAAGGGGGCTATGGCTACACCTTC
CASSPLEGGYGYTF
>NA|TRBD1|TRBV5-1|TRBJ1-5
TGCGCCAGCAGCTCCGGGGACAGTTGGAATCAGCCCCAGCATTTT
CASSSGDSWNQPQHF
>NA|TRBD2|TRBV5-1|TRBJ2-7
TGCGCCAGCAGCGACCGACTAGCGGGGAGCTCCTACGAGCAGTACTTC
CASSDRLAGSSYEQYF
>NA|TRBD1|TRBV5-4|TRBJ2-2
TGTGCCAGCAGCCCCATGGGGCCGAGACAGGGGGCGGACACCGGGGAGCTGTTTTTT
CASSPMGPRQGADTGELFF
>NA|NA|TRBV18|TRBJ2-3
TGTGCCAGCTCACCTGTGGCCAACACAGATACGCAGTATTTT
CASSPVANTDTQYF
>NA|NA|TRBV6-1|TRBJ2-2
TGTGCCAGCAGTCCCGGGGATCTTCGTCCCGGGGAGCTGTTTTTT
CASSPGDLRPGELFF
>NA|NA|TRBV6-1|TRBJ1-5
TGTGCCAGCAGTGAACCGGGGGGGAGCCAGCCCCAGCATTTT
CASSEPGGSQPQHF
>NA|TRBD2|TRBV9|TRBJ2-2
TGTGCCAGCAGCCCAGATATAAGCGGGGGCTTCACCGGGGAGCTGTTTTTT
CASSPDISGGFTGELFF
>NA|NA|TRBV7-8|TRBJ1-5
TGTGCCAGCAGCCGAGGCCGGTTTAGCAATCAGCCCCAGCATTTT
CASSRGRFSNQPQHF
>once|NA|TRBV29-1|TRBJ1-2
TGCAGCGTGGTGGACAGTCTGAATATGCATCACACCTTC
CSVVDSLNMHHTF
>once|NA|TRBV29-1|TRBJ1-1
TGCAGCGTTGAAGAGCGATGGGTAGAGGGGAACACTGAAGCTTTCTTT
CSVEERWVEGNTEAFF
>NA|NA|TRBV19|TRBJ2-3
TGTGCCACCGCACCCAGGGGGGGCACAGATACGCAGTATTTT
CATAPRGGTDTQYF
>once|NA|TRBV7-8|TRBJ2-5
TGTGCCAGCAGCCACAGGGAGACCCAGTACTTC
CASSHRETQYF
>NA|NA|TRBV11-2|TRBJ2-2
TGTGCCAGCAGCTCCACCAGGCGGAGCAGGGGCGGGGGGGAGCTGTTTTTT
CASSSTRRSRGGGELFF
>NA|NA|TRBV27|TRBJ1-2
TGTGCCAGCAGTTCTGCCGGGACACTCTATGGCTACACCTTC
CASSSAGTLYGYTF
>NA|TRBD2|TRBV2|TRBJ2-2
TGTGCCAGCAGTGAAGTCGGGGGGGCGGCCGGGGAGCTGTTTTTT
CASSEVGGAAGELFF
>NA|TRBD1|TRBV19|TRBJ1-2
TGTGCCAGTACGGGACAGGGTCCTGGCTACACCTTC
CASTGQGPGYTF
>NA|NA|TRBV4-3|TRBJ1-2
TGCGCCAGCAGCCAAGTGGGGAGCAACTATGGCTACACCTTC
CASSQVGSNYGYTF
>NA|TRBD1|TRBV18|TRBJ2-7
TGTGCCAGCTCACCAGGACAGGGGGGGTCCTACGAGCAGTACTTC
CASSPGQGGSYEQYF
>NA|TRBD2|TRBV19|TRBJ2-1
TGTGCCAGTAGTTTCAGAACTAGCGGGGGAAACAATGAGCAGTTCTTC
CASSFRTSGGNNEQFF
>few|NA|TRBV5-6|TRBJ1-4
TGTGCCAGCAGCTTGATTTGGACTGAGAATGAAAAACTGTTTTTT
CASSLIWTENEKLFF
>NA|NA|TRBV7-2|TRBJ1-5
TGTGCCAGCAGCTTGGGGGGTACGCGGCCCCAGCATTTT
CASSLGGTRPQHF
>few|TRBD1|TRBV24-1|TRBJ2-2
TGTGCCACCAGTTCTGCAGGGGGAGTGGGGGAGCTGTTTTTT
CATSSAGGVGELFF
>NA|TRBD1|TRBV5-1|TRBJ1-1
TGCGCCAGCAGCCCAGGGGGCGGGGAGAGCACTGAAGCTTTCTTT
CASSPGGGESTEAFF
>NA|TRBD1|TRBV20-1|TRBJ2-1
TGCAGTGCTAGAGAGGACAGGGGCCAGTTCTTC
CSAREDRGQFF
>NA|TRBD1|TRBV7-9|TRBJ2-3
TGTGCCAGCAGCCCCCGGGACAGCTCAAATACGCAGTATTTT
CASSPRDSSNTQYF
>NA|NA|TRBV27|TRBJ1-6
TGTGCCAGCAGGTTTGCCCCACACGGGGGTGGTTCACCCCTCCACTTT
CASRFAPHGGGSPLHF